This T cell receptor beta chain was sequenced during a study of cytomegalovirus exposure and HLA in healthy donors. Study in general: Genetic ancestry analysis placed 75% to 85% of the 350 to 500 donors that were genotyped in the Caucasian-associated cluster.

This clone was recorded a few times. Germline assignment: CDR1 WSHSY and CDR2 SAAADI. The CDR3 length is 13 residues. V was trimmed by 4 bases and J by 3 bases, leaving 9 bases between them. PCR used 60 Vbeta primers and 13 Jbeta primers. TCRdb's copy holds only in-frame clones and misses some; the assay was immunoSEQ multiplex PCR. There are 150,000 to 200,000 clones in the sample; 81% occur only once, and about 2.2% lies in the top ten. This receptor was obtained from a woman aged 30 to 39 in good health and CMV-seronegative. The gene calls are TRBV10-2 and TRBJ1-1; D call uncertain. The sequenced material came from PBMCs. The CDR3 DNA reads TGCGCCAGCAGTGTGCGGGAGGACACTGAAGCTTTCTTT. This codes for CASSVREDTEAFF.